This TCR beta chain was identified during a study of T cells in localized non-small cell lung cancer (dated by TCRdb to between 2020 and 2021). Describing the broader study: The study analyzed T cell repertoires of roughly 220 early-stage NSCLC patients, comparing tumors and uninvolved tumor-adjacent lungs. The cohort comprised roughly 240 treatment-naïve NSCLC patients with resected, localized lung tumors. Of the NSCLC patients, 129 were male and about 97 were female, and the mean age was about 69 years. Broader findings and caveats from the paper: Of the top 100 tumor clones, a median of approximately 60 were detected in paired uninvolved adjacent lung; approximately 28 were also among that lung's top 100. Higher T cell density in blood was associated with longer overall survival, whereas higher clonality in adjacent lung was associated with shorter survival. Uninvolved tumor-adjacent lung showed the highest T cell clonality, higher than tumor, which suggests more focused antigenic responses in the uninvolved tumor-adjacent lung. Because multi-region tumor sequencing was not done, intratumor heterogeneity could not be ruled out. Because of the exploratory design, TCR variables were selected using unadjusted p-values without false-discovery rate correction.

At diagnosis, tumor, uninvolved tumor-adjacent lung and peripheral blood were collected and then preserved as a mix of FFPE and fresh-frozen material. Blood samples were analyzed as peripheral blood mononuclear cells for TCR repertoire profiling. The immunoSEQ Assay was used to sequence TCR beta CDR3 regions from DNA. The paper's processing steps were these. T cell density was computed as TCR beta template counts normalized to usable DNA estimated by amplifying housekeeping genes. The preseqR package was used to estimate richness by extrapolating to 400,000 templates for PBMC samples and to 120,000 templates for tissue samples. Clonality was calculated as one minus Pielou's evenness. Tissue-enriched TCRs were identified by differential abundance testing using productive amino-acid clonotypes, minimum total count 5 and alpha 0.1. The Jaccard Index and the Morisita Overlap Index were used to measure repertoire overlap between compartments. GLIPH grouped TCR beta CDR3s together with public tetramer-defined viral CDR3s, and a viral motif had to include at least three viral sequences and also show V-gene enrichment. What TCRdb holds here is the immuneACCESS table cut down to in-frame rearrangements. Part of the clones is not present; checked against another copy, under half of the missing clones reflect an unresolved V gene, and the others are unexplained. V and J calls and clone size are given by that table; D and trimming were obtained from the DNA. A total of 40,000 to 60,000 clones appear in this sample, approximately 86% of them only once. Jointly, the top ten make up about 17% of the sample.

On this clone itself: The clone's antigen remains unknown. No base quality values were provided; no much bigger clone lies one nucleotide off.

V was cut back by 4 bases and J by 2 bases, leaving a gap of 9 bases between them. CDR3 length: 13 amino acids, cysteine to phenylalanine. Solely the CDR3 DNA is kept, with 39 bases framed from the first base. Looking up the germline V gene yields CDR1 ENHRY and CDR2 SYGVKD. The V gene is TRBV10-3 and the J gene is TRBJ2-7; no D gene call is confident. Specimen: PBMCs, collected before any cancer treatment. The source of this sequence is a female donor with stage II lung adenocarcinoma. The CDR3 protein: CAISGRHPYEQYF. The nucleotide sequence reads TGTGCCATCAGTGGGCGGCACCCCTACGAGCAGTACTTC.